These T cell receptor beta chains were read from a single sample in a study of tumor and adjacent non-tumor tissue in lung cancer. From the multiplex PCR reads, TCRdb called clonotypes with MiXCR, one entry per CDR3 protein. The data contain approximately 90,000 distinct CDR3 sequences, approximately 65% of them singletons. Specimen: lung tumor tissue. The receptors originated from a man in his sixties with non-small cell lung cancer. CDR3s include the opening cysteine and the closing phenylalanine or tryptophan. The D gene is left open where the match is weak. The size entry is marked missing in some rows and otherwise reads once, few, many or a size class.

J gene: TRBJ2-1
D gene: NA
V gene: TRBV30
clone size: NA
CDR3 DNA: TGTGCCTGGGAGTGGGTGGGCTTTCGGTCGTACAATGAGCAGTTCTTC
CDR3 protein: CAWEWVGFRSYNEQFF

J gene: TRBJ1-2
D gene: NA
V gene: TRBV29-1
clone size: many
CDR3 DNA: TGCAGCGTTGATGGGGAGGCGGCTGGCTACACCTTC
CDR3 protein: CSVDGEAAGYTF

J gene: TRBJ2-1
D gene: TRBD2
V gene: TRBV29-1
clone size: many
CDR3 DNA: TGCAGCGTTGACGGGGGGAATGAGCAGTTCTTC
CDR3 protein: CSVDGGNEQFF

J gene: TRBJ1-2
D gene: NA
V gene: TRBV11-2
clone size: NA
CDR3 DNA: TGTGCCAGCAGCTTATCGAGAAAAACAGGCTACATATTC
CDR3 protein: CASSLSRKTGYIF

J gene: TRBJ1-5
D gene: NA
V gene: TRBV28
clone size: few
CDR3 DNA: TGTGCCAGCAGCATCACGGGGGCAGGGAGGAATCAGCCCCAGCATTTT
CDR3 protein: CASSITGAGRNQPQHF

J gene: TRBJ1-2
D gene: NA
V gene: TRBV5-8
clone size: NA
CDR3 DNA: TGTGCCAGCAGCCCCCCCGTTGGACGCCTGGCTGGCTACACCTTC
CDR3 protein: CASSPPVGRLAGYTF

J gene: TRBJ2-3
D gene: NA
V gene: TRBV5-1
clone size: NA
CDR3 DNA: TGCGTCAGCAGCTTGGTTGGTCAGAGCACAGATACGCAGTATTTT
CDR3 protein: CVSSLVGQSTDTQYF

J gene: TRBJ2-2
D gene: NA
V gene: TRBV20-1
clone size: medium-sized
CDR3 DNA: TGCAGTGCTAGGATCAGGGAGGCCGGGGAGCTGTTTTTT
CDR3 protein: CSARIREAGELFF

J gene: TRBJ1-1
D gene: NA
V gene: TRBV6-5
clone size: once
CDR3 DNA: TGTGCCAGCAGTTCCTTGGGGGGCACTGAAGCTTTCTTT
CDR3 protein: CASSSLGGTEAFF

J gene: TRBJ2-1
D gene: TRBD2
V gene: TRBV10-1
clone size: NA
CDR3 DNA: TGCGCCAGGAGTGATGGACTAGCGGGGTTTTACAATGAGCAGTTCTTC
CDR3 protein: CARSDGLAGFYNEQFF

J gene: TRBJ2-1
D gene: TRBD2
V gene: TRBV29-1
clone size: few
CDR3 DNA: TGCAGCGTTGACGGGCTAGCGGGAATGCTGTTC
CDR3 protein: CSVDGLAGMLF

J gene: TRBJ2-3
D gene: TRBD2
V gene: TRBV6-5
clone size: NA
CDR3 DNA: TGTGCCAGCAAGGGACTAGCGCCCGTCAAGGGGGATACGCAGTATTTT
CDR3 protein: CASKGLAPVKGDTQYF

J gene: TRBJ1-5
D gene: NA
V gene: TRBV28
clone size: NA
CDR3 DNA: TGTGCCAGCAGTTTCTCCAATCAGCCCCAGCATTTT
CDR3 protein: CASSFSNQPQHF

J gene: TRBJ2-7
D gene: NA
V gene: TRBV11-2
clone size: many
CDR3 DNA: TGTGCCAGCAGGTCGACAGGCGGCACCTACGAGCAGTACTTC
CDR3 protein: CASRSTGGTYEQYF

J gene: TRBJ2-1
D gene: TRBD1
V gene: TRBV11-1
clone size: few
CDR3 DNA: TGTGCCAGTAGCCGGACAGGAGCTCCCTACAATGAGCAGCTCTTC
CDR3 protein: CASSRTGAPYNEQLF

J gene: TRBJ1-5
D gene: NA
V gene: TRBV6-1
clone size: NA
CDR3 DNA: TGTGCCAGCAGTCTATCCGGAGGGGGACGGGTTCGTTTTAGCAATCAGCCCCAGCATTTT
CDR3 protein: CASSLSGGGRVRFSNQPQHF

J gene: TRBJ2-1
D gene: NA
V gene: TRBV20-1
clone size: many
CDR3 DNA: TGCAGTGCTCCTTTGGAACAGGGCAATTTCAATGAGCAGTTCTTC
CDR3 protein: CSAPLEQGNFNEQFF

J gene: TRBJ2-7
D gene: TRBD1
V gene: TRBV6-6
clone size: many
CDR3 DNA: TGTGCCAGCAGTCACAACAGGGGAACCTACGAGCAGTACTTC
CDR3 protein: CASSHNRGTYEQYF

J gene: TRBJ1-1
D gene: NA
V gene: TRBV6-5
clone size: NA
CDR3 DNA: TGTACCACCCGAATTGGGGTGAACACTGAAGCTTTCTTT
CDR3 protein: CTTRIGVNTEAFF

J gene: TRBJ1-1
D gene: TRBD1
V gene: TRBV29-1
clone size: NA
CDR3 DNA: TGCAGCGTGGCTGGGACAGGGGCCTTAAAAGCTTTCTTT
CDR3 protein: CSVAGTGALKAFF

J gene: TRBJ1-5
D gene: NA
V gene: TRBV4-1
clone size: NA
CDR3 DNA: TGCGCCAGCAGCCAAGATGTGGACAGCAATCAGCCCCAGCATTTT
CDR3 protein: CASSQDVDSNQPQHF

J gene: TRBJ1-1
D gene: NA
V gene: TRBV19
clone size: NA
CDR3 DNA: TGTGCCAGTAGCCACTCTCCGGGTAAAGCTTTCTTT
CDR3 protein: CASSHSPGKAFF

J gene: TRBJ2-3
D gene: NA
V gene: TRBV4-2
clone size: NA
CDR3 DNA: TGTGCCAGCAGCCATGAGGGGAACCGGGATACGCAGTATTTT
CDR3 protein: CASSHEGNRDTQYF

J gene: TRBJ2-1
D gene: NA
V gene: TRBV28
clone size: NA
CDR3 DNA: TGTGCCAGCACCCCAACTAGTGGGGGTTACATTGAACAGTTCTTC
CDR3 protein: CASTPTSGGYIEQFF

J gene: TRBJ2-5
D gene: NA
V gene: TRBV24-1
clone size: few
CDR3 DNA: TGTGCCACCAGTGATTCCGGTACCCAAGAGACCCAGTACTTC
CDR3 protein: CATSDSGTQETQYF

J gene: TRBJ2-2
D gene: NA
V gene: TRBV10-2
clone size: NA
CDR3 DNA: TGCGCCAGCAGGGGGGCCTTAACCTGGGAGCTGTTTTTT
CDR3 protein: CASRGALTWELFF

J gene: TRBJ2-1
D gene: NA
V gene: TRBV11-2
clone size: NA
CDR3 DNA: TGCGCCAGCAGACCGCACCGGGGGATGAGGGATGAGCAATTCTTC
CDR3 protein: CASRPHRGMRDEQFF

J gene: TRBJ2-7
D gene: NA
V gene: TRBV4-3
clone size: NA
CDR3 DNA: TGCGCCAGCAGCCAAGGTGACGGGACCTACGAGCAGTACTTC
CDR3 protein: CASSQGDGTYEQYF

J gene: TRBJ2-7
D gene: TRBD1
V gene: TRBV5-6
clone size: NA
CDR3 DNA: TGTGCCAGCAGCGTCAGACAGGGCCTTAAGTGGTACGTGCAGTACTTC
CDR3 protein: CASSVRQGLKWYVQYF

J gene: TRBJ1-1
D gene: NA
V gene: TRBV28
clone size: many
CDR3 DNA: TGTGCCAGCAGTTTATTTTGGCGGAAGAACACTGAAGCTTTCTTT
CDR3 protein: CASSLFWRKNTEAFF

J gene: TRBJ2-2
D gene: TRBD1
V gene: TRBV11-2
clone size: NA
CDR3 DNA: TGTGCTAGCAGCCAGACAGGGGCGAACATCGGGGAGCTGTTTTTT
CDR3 protein: CASSQTGANIGELFF

J gene: TRBJ2-5
D gene: NA
V gene: TRBV20-1
clone size: NA
CDR3 DNA: TGCAGTGCTCATGTACTAGTGGGGACCCAAGAGACCCAGTACTTC
CDR3 protein: CSAHVLVGTQETQYF

J gene: TRBJ2-3
D gene: TRBD2
V gene: TRBV29-1
clone size: NA
CDR3 DNA: TGTAGCGTGCAAGGGACTAGCGGAAACATAGATACGCAGTATTTT
CDR3 protein: CSVQGTSGNIDTQYF

J gene: TRBJ2-3
D gene: NA
V gene: TRBV11-3
clone size: NA
CDR3 DNA: TGTGGCAGTCGCCATACAGGACTAGATACGCAGTATTTT
CDR3 protein: CGSRHTGLDTQYF

J gene: TRBJ2-1
D gene: NA
V gene: TRBV6-1
clone size: NA
CDR3 DNA: TGTGACAGCAGTGAGGGGGACTACAATGAGCAGTTCTTC
CDR3 protein: CDSSEGDYNEQFF

J gene: TRBJ1-6
D gene: NA
V gene: TRBV10-3
clone size: NA
CDR3 DNA: TGTGTCATCACACAGGGAAGGGCATCACCCCTCCACTTT
CDR3 protein: CVITQGRASPLHF

J gene: TRBJ2-7
D gene: TRBD1
V gene: TRBV14
clone size: NA
CDR3 DNA: TGTGCCAGCAGCCAGAGGACAGGGGGACCGAGTGAGCAGTACTTC
CDR3 protein: CASSQRTGGPSEQYF

J gene: TRBJ1-6
D gene: TRBD1
V gene: TRBV5-4
clone size: NA
CDR3 DNA: TGTGCCAACAGCTACGCAGGGGGACCTAATTCACCCCTCCACTTT
CDR3 protein: CANSYAGGPNSPLHF